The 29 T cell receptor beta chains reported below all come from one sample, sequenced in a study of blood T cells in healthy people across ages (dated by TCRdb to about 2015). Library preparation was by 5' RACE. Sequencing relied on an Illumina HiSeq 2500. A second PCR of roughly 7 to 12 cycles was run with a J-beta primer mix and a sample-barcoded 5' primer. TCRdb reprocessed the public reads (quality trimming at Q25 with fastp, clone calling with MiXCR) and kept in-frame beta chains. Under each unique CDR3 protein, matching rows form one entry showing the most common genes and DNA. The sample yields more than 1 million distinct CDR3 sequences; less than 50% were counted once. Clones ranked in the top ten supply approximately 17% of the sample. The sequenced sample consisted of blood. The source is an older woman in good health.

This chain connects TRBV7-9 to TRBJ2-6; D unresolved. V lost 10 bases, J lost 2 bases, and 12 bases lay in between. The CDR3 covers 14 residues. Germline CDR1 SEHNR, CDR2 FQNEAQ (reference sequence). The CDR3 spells CATRWGAGANVLTF. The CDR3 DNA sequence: TGTGCCACTCGCTGGGGTGCTGGGGCCAACGTCCTGACTTTC.

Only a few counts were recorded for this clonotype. The CDR3 bases are TGTGCCAGCAGCCCGGGACAGGGTGGCTCTGGGGCCAACGTCCTGACTTTC. Protein: CASSPGQGGSGANVLTF. The chain joins TRBV3-1 to TRBJ2-6; 9 positions agree with TRBD1. This CDR3 has 17 amino acids. Germline V CDR1 and CDR2: LGHDT, YNNKEL (reference sequence). The V segment lost 4 bases and the J segment 0 bases; nucleotides outside the gene matches: 4.

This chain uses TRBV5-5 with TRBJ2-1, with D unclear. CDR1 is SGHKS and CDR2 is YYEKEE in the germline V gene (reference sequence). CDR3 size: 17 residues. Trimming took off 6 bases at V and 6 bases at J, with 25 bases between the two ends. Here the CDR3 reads CASTLNPPGHLGNEQFF. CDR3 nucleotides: TGTGCCAGCACCTTAAACCCGCCCGGGCATTTGGGCAATGAGCAGTTCTTC.

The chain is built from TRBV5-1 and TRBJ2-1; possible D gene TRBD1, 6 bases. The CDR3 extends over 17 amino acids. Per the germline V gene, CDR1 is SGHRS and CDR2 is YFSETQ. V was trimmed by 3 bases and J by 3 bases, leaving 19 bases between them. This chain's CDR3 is CASSSSGARDYYNEQFF. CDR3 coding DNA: TGCGCCAGCAGCTCGTCAGGGGCCAGAGACTACTACAATGAGCAGTTCTTC. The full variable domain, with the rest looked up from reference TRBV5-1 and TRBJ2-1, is KAGVTQTPRYLIKTRGQQVTLSCSPISGHRSVSWYQQTPGQGLQFLFEYFSETQRNKGNFPGRFSGRQFSNSRSEMNVSTLELGDSALYLCASSSSGARDYYNEQFFGPGTRLTVL.

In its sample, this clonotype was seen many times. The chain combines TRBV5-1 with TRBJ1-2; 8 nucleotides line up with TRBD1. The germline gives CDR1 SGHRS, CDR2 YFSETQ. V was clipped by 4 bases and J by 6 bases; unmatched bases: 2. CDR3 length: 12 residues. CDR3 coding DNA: TGCGCCAGCAGCCTACAGGGGGATGGCTACACCTTC. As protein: CASSLQGDGYTF.

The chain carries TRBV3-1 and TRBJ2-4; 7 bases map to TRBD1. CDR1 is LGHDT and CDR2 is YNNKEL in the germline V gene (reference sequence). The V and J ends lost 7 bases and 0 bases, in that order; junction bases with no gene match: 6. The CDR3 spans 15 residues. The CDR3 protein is CASTSTGLAKNIQYF. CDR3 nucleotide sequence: TGTGCCAGCACCTCGACAGGGCTAGCCAAAAACATTCAGTACTTC.

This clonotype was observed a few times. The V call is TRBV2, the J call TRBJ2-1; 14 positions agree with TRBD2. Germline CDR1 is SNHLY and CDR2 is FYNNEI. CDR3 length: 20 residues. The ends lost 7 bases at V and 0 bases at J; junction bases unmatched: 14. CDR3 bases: TGTGCCAGCAATCGGTTCGGACTAGCGGGAGGCGGTAGCTCCTACAATGAGCAGTTCTTC. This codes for CASNRFGLAGGGSSYNEQFF.

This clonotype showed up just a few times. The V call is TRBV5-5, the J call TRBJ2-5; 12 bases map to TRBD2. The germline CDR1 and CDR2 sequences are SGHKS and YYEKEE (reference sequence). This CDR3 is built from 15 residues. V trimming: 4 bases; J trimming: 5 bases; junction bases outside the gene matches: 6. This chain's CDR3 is CASSIGLAGSETQYF. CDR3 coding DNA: TGTGCCAGCAGCATTGGACTAGCGGGAAGCGAGACCCAGTACTTC. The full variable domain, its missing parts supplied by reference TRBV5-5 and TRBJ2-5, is DAGVTQSPTHLIKTRGQQVTLRCSPISGHKSVSWYQQVLGQGPQFIFQYYEKEERGRGNFPDRFSARQFPNYSSELNVNALLLGDSALYLCASSIGLAGSETQYFGPGTRLLVL.

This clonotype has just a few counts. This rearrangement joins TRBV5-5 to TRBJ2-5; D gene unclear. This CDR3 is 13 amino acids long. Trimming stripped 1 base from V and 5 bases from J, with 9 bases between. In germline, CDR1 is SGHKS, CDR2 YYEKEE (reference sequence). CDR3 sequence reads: CASSLNDGETQYF. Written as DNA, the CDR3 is TGTGCCAGCAGCTTGAACGATGGTGAGACCCAGTACTTC.

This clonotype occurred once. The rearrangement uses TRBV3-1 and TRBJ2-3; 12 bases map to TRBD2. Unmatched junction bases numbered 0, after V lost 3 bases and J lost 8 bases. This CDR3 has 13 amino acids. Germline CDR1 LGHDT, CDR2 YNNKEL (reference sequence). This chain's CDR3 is CASSQTSGSTQYF. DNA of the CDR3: TGTGCCAGCAGCCAGACTAGCGGGAGTACGCAGTATTTT.

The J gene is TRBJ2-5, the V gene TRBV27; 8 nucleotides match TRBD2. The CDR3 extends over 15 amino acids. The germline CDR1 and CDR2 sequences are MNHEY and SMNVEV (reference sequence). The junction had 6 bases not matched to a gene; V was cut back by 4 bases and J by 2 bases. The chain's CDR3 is CASSSIAGKQETQYF. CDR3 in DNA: TGTGCCAGCAGTTCGATAGCGGGGAAACAAGAGACCCAGTACTTC.

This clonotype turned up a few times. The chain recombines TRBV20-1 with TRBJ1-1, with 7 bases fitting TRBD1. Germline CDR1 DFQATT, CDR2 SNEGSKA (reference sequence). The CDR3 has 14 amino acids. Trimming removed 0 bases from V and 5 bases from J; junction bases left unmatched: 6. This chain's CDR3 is CSAREGTGETEAFF. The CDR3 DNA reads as TGCAGTGCTAGAGAGGGAACAGGGGAAACTGAAGCTTTCTTT.

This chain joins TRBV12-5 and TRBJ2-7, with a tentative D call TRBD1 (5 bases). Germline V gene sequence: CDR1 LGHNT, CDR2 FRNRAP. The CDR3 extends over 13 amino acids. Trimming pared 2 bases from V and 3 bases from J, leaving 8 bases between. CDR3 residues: CASGLRQLYEQYF. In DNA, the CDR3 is TGTGCTAGTGGTTTGCGACAGCTCTACGAGCAGTACTTC. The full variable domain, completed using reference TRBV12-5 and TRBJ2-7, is DARVTQTPRHKVTEMGQEVTMRCQPILGHNTVFWYRQTMMQGLELLAYFRNRAPLDDSGMPKDRFSAEMPDATLATLKIQPSEPRDSAVYFCASGLRQLYEQYFGPGTRLTVT.

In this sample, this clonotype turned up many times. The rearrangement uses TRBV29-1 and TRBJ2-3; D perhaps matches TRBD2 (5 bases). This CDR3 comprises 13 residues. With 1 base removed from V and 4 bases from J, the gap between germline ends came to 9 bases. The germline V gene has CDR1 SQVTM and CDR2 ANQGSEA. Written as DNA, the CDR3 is TGCAGCGTTGAAGGGACTGAAGCAGATACGCAGTATTTT. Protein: CSVEGTEADTQYF.

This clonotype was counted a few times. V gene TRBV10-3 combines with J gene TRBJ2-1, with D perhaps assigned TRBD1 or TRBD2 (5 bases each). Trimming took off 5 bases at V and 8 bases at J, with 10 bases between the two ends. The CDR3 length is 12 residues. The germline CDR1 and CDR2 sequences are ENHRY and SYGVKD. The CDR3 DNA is TGTGCCATCAGTCAACGGGGCGATGAGCAGTTCTTC. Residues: CAISQRGDEQFF.

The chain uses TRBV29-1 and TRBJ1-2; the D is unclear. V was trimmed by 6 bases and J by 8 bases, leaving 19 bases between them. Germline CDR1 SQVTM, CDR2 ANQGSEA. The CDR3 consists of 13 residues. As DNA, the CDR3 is TGCAGCGTCGTAGTTGGGGTTATTGGAGGCTACACCTTC. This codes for CSVVVGVIGGYTF.

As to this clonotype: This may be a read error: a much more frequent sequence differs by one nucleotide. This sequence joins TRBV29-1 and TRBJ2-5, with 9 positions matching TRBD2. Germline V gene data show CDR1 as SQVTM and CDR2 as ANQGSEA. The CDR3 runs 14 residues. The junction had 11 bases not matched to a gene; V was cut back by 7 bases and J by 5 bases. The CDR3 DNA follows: TGCAGCGGGCCGTCGGCGGGAGGGGGCGAGACCCAGTACTTC. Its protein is CSGPSAGGGETQYF.

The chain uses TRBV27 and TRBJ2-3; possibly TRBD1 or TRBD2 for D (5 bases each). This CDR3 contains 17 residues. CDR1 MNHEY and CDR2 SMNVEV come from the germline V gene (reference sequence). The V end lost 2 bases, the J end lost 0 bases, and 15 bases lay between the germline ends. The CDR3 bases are TGTGCCAGCAGTTTAAATCCCACGGGACGGAGCACAGATACGCAGTATTTT. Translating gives CASSLNPTGRSTDTQYF.

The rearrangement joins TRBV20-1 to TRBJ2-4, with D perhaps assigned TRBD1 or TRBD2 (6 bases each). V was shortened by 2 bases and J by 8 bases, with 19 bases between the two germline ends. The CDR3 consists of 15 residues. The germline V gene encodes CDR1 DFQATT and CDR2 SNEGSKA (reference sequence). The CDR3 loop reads CSARRRGQRGHIQYF. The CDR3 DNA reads TGCAGTGCTAGAAGGAGGGGACAAAGGGGACACATTCAGTACTTC.

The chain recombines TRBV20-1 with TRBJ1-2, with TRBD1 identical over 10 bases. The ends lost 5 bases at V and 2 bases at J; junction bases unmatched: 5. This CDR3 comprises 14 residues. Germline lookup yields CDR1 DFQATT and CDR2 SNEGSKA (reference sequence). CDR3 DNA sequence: TGCAGTGCTGAAAGACAGGGGGCGAACTATGGCTACACCTTC. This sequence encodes CSAERQGANYGYTF.

The CDR3 loop is CASSYTGAYNEQFF. DNA of the CDR3: TGTGCCAGCAGCTATACAGGGGCCTACAATGAGCAGTTCTTC. V is TRBV6-1 and J is TRBJ2-1, with 7 nucleotides matching TRBD1. This CDR3 spans 14 amino acids. The V segment lost 6 bases and the J segment 2 bases; nucleotides outside the gene matches: 4. Per the germline V gene, CDR1 is MNHNS and CDR2 is SASEGT.

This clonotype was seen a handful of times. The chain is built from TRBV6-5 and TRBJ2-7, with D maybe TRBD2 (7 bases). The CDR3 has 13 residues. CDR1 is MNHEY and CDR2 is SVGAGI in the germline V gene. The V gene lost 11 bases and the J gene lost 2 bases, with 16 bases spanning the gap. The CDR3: CASKGGRTYEQYF. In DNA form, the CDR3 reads TGTGCCTCAAAGGGGGGGAGAACCTACGAGCAGTACTTC.

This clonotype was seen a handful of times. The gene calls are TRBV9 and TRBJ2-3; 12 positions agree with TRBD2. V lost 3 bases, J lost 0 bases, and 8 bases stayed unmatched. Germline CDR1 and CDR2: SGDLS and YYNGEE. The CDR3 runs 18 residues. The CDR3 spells CASSEGTSGPTSTDTQYF. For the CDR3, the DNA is TGTGCCAGCAGCGAGGGGACTAGCGGGCCTACTAGCACAGATACGCAGTATTTT.

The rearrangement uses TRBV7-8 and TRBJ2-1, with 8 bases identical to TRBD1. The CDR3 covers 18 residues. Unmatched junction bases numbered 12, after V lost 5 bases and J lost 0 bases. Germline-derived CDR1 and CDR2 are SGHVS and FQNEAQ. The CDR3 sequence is CASSGGRPGGSSYNEQFF. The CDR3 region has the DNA TGTGCCAGCAGCGGAGGGAGGCCAGGGGGCAGCTCCTACAATGAGCAGTTCTTC.

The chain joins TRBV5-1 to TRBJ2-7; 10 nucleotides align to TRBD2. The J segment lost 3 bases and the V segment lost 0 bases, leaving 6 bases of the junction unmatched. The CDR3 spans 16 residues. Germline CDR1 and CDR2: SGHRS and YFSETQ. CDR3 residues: CASSLGEREGHYEQYF. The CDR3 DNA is TGCGCCAGCAGCTTGGGGGAGCGGGAGGGCCACTACGAGCAGTACTTC.

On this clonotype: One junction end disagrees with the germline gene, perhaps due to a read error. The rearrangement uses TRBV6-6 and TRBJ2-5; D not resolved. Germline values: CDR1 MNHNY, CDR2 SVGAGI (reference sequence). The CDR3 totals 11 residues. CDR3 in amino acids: CTSSRLETQYF. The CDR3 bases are TGTACCAGCAGTAGGTTAGAGACCCAGTACTTC.

CDR3 in DNA: TGTGCCAGCAAAGTCATGATCAGGGGAAATTCACCCCTCCACTTT. Its translation: CASKVMIRGNSPLHF. V gene TRBV28 combines with J gene TRBJ1-6, with D maybe TRBD1 (6 bases). Per the germline V gene, CDR1 is MDHEN and CDR2 is SYDVKM. The V end was cut by 7 bases, the J end by 7 bases, with 17 bases between. This CDR3 spans 15 amino acids.

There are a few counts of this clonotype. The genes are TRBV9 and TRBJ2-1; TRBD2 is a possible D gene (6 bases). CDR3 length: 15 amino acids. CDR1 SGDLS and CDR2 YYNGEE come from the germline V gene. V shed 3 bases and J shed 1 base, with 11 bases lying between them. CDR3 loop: CASSAGGTSYNEQFF. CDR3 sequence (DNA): TGTGCCAGCAGCGCTGGCGGGACGTCCTACAATGAGCAGTTCTTC.

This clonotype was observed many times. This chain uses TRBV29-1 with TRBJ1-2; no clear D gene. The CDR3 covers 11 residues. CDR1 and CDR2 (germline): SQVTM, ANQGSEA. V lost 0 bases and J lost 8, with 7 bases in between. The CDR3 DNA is TGCAGCGTTGAAGATCCCGGGGGCTACACCTTC. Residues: CSVEDPGGYTF.